Listed below are T cell receptor beta chains from one sample, sequenced in a study of regulatory T cells in long-lasting Graves disease. From the multiplex PCR reads, TCRdb called clonotypes with MiXCR, one entry per CDR3 protein. This table holds just over 600,000 distinct CDR3 sequences, 15% to 20% found once. The sample also formed part of further work on T cells in Graves' hyperthyroidism and ophthalmopathy.

The sequencing here drew on peripheral blood mononuclear cells (PBMCs), taken at new diagnosis, from a patient treated with antithyroid drugs. The receptors were gathered from a woman aged 25 to 45 with Graves disease. CDR3s include the opening cysteine and the closing phenylalanine or tryptophan. A D gene is named only where the DNA matches it firmly. Not every row has a clone size; where given, it reads once, few, many or a size class.

TRBV7-9,13,NA,NA,TRBJ1-1,CASSYDRPTGAFF,TGTGCCAGCAGTTATGACCGGCCCACGGGAGCTTTCTTT
TRBV7-9,14,TRBD2,many,TRBJ2-7,CAGNAAGGGYEQYF,TGTGCCGGAAACGCGGCGGGAGGAGGTTACGAGCAGTACTTC
TRBV20-1,15,NA,NA,TRBJ2-5,CSARLFRGEAETQYF,TGCAGTGCTAGACTCTTCCGGGGAGAGGCAGAGACCCAGTACTTC
TRBV20-1,13,NA,NA,TRBJ2-7,CSAEPRGLYEQYF,TGCAGTGCCGAACCACGAGGGCTATACGAGCAGTACTTC
TRBV28,16,NA,many,TRBJ1-5,CASSARVGPSNQPQHF,TGTGCCAGCAGTGCCCGGGTGGGACCTAGCAATCAGCCCCAGCATTTT
TRBV7-9,13,NA,NA,TRBJ2-5,CASSWGIQETQYF,TGTGCCAGCAGCTGGGGGATCCAAGAGACCCAGTACTTC
TRBV7-9,13,NA,NA,TRBJ2-1,CASSLENYNEQFF,TGTGCCAGCAGCTTGGAAAACTACAATGAGCAGTTCTTC
TRBV2,12,NA,many,TRBJ2-2,CASSITHGELFF,TGTGCCAGCAGTATAACCCACGGGGAGCTGTTTTTT
TRBV6-2/TRBV6-3,15,TRBD2,few,TRBJ2-7,CASSEVSGGGFEQYF,TGTGCCAGCAGTGAAGTTTCGGGAGGGGGGTTTGAGCAGTACTTC
TRBV28,11,NA,few,TRBJ2-7,CASSLDREVGF,TGTGCCAGCAGTTTAGATAGGGAGGTGGGCTTC
TRBV15,16,TRBD2,NA,TRBJ2-1,CATSRIGTSLYNEQFF,TGTGCCACCAGCAGAATAGGGACTAGCCTCTACAATGAGCAGTTCTTC
TRBV6-1,15,NA,NA,TRBJ1-1,CASSGRGGLVTEAFF,TGTGCCAGCAGTGGTCGGGGAGGGCTAGTCACTGAAGCTTTCTTT
TRBV6-1,18,TRBD2,NA,TRBJ2-2,CASRSGTSGTRGTGELFF,TGTGCCAGCAGATCCGGGACTAGCGGCACTCGGGGCACCGGGGAGCTGTTTTTT
TRBV6-1,16,NA,many,TRBJ2-5,CASSDLGGTFQETQYF,TGTGCCAGCAGTGATCTAGGCGGGACCTTCCAAGAGACCCAGTACTTC
TRBV27,13,NA,few,TRBJ1-6,CASSSGPNSPLHF,TGTGCCAGCAGTTCGGGCCCGAATTCACCCCTCCACTTT
TRBV29-1,15,TRBD2,few,TRBJ2-1,CSVVVLAGVVNEQFF,TGCAGCGTTGTAGTCCTAGCGGGTGTTGTCAATGAGCAGTTCTTC
TRBV7-9,16,TRBD1,NA,TRBJ2-2,CASSYGQGAGTGELFF,TGTGCCAGCAGTTACGGACAGGGGGCCGGCACCGGGGAGCTGTTTTTT
TRBV3-1,12,NA,many,TRBJ1-1,CASSQDRAWAFF,TGTGCCAGCAGCCAAGATAGGGCCTGGGCTTTCTTT